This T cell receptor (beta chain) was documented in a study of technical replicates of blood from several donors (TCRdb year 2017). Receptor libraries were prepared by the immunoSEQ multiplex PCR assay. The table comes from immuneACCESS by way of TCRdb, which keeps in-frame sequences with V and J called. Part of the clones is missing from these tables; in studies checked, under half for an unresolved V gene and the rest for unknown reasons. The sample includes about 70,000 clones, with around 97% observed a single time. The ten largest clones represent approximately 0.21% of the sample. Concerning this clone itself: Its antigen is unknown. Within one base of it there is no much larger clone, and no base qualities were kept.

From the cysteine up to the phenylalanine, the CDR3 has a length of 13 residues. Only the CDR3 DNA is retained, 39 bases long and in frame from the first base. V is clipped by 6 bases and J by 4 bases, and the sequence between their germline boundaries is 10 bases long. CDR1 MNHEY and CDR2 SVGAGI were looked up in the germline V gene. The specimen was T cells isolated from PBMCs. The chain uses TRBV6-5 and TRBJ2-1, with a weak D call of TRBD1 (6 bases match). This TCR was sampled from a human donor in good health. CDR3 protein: CASSRGMYNEQFF. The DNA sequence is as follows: TGTGCCAGCAGCAGGGGTATGTACAATGAGCAGTTCTTC.